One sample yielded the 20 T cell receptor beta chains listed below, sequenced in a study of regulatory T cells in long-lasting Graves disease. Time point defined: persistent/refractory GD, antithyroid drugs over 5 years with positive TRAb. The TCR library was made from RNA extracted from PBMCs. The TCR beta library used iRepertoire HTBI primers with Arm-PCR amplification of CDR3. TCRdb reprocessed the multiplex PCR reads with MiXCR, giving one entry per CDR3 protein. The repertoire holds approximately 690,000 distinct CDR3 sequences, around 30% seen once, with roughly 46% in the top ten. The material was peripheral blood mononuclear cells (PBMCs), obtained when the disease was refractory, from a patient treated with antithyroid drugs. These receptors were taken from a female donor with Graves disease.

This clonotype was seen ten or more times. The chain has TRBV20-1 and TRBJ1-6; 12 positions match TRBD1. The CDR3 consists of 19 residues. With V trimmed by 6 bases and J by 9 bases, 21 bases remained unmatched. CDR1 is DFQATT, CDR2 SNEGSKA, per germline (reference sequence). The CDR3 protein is CSAQSHGTGGAGGISPLHF. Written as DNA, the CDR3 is TGCAGTGCCCAATCTCACGGGACAGGGGGCGCGGGGGGCATTTCACCCCTCCACTTT.

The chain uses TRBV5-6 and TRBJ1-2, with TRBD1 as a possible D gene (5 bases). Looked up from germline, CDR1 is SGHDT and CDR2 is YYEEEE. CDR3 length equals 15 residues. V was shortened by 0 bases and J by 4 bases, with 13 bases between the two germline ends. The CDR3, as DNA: TGTGCCAGCAGCTTGGGGGACGGAATACTCTATGGCTACACCTTC. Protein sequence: CASSLGDGILYGYTF. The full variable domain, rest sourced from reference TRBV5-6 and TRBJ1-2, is DAGVTQSPTHLIKTRGQQVTLRCSPKSGHDTVSWYQQALGQGPQFIFQYYEEEERQRGNFPDRFSGHQFPNYSSELNVNALLLGDSALYLCASSLGDGILYGYTFGSGTRLTVV.

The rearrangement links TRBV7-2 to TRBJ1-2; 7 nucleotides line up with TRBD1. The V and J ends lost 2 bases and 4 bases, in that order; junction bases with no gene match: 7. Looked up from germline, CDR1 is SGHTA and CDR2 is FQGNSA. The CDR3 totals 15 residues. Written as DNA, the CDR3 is TGTGCCAGCAGCTTACGGACACAGGGGATCTATGGCTACACCTTC. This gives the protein CASSLRTQGIYGYTF.

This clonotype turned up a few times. CDR3 amino acids: CASSQTGQGFMNTEAFF. CDR3 nucleotide sequence: TGCGCCAGCAGCCAAACAGGACAGGGCTTCATGAACACTGAAGCTTTCTTT. The V call is TRBV5-1, the J call TRBJ1-1, with 8 bases lining up with TRBD1. This CDR3 spans 17 amino acids. Trimming took 4 bases from V and 0 from J; bases not matched to a gene: 11. The germline gives CDR1 SGHRS, CDR2 YFSETQ.

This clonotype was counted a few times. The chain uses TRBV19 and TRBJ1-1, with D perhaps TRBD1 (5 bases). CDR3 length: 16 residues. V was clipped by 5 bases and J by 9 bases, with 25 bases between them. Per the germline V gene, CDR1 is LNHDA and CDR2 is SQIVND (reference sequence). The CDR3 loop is CASSVTTGTGRDKAFF. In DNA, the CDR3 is TGTGCCAGTAGTGTAACTACCGGGACGGGGAGGGATAAAGCTTTCTTT.

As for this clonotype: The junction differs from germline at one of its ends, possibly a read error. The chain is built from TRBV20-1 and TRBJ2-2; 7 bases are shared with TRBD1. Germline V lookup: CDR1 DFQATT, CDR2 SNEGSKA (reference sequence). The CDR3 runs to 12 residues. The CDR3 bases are TGCAGTGCACAGGGGAACGCCGGGGAGCTGTTTTTT. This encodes CSAQGNAGELFF.

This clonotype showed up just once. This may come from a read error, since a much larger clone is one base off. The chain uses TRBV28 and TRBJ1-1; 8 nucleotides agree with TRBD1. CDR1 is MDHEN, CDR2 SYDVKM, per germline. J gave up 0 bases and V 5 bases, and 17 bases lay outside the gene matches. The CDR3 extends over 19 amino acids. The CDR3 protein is CASSEEDPRDRFVNTEAFF. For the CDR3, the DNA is TGTGCCAGCAGTGAAGAAGACCCCCGGGACAGGTTCGTGAACACTGAAGCTTTCTTT.

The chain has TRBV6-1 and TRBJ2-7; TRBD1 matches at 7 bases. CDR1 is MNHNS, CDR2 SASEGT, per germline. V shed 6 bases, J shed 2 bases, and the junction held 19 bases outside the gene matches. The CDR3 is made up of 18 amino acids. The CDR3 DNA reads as TGTGCCAGCAGATCTGGCCAGGGGGTATTACTATTACCCTACGAGCAGTACTTC. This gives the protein CASRSGQGVLLLPYEQYF.

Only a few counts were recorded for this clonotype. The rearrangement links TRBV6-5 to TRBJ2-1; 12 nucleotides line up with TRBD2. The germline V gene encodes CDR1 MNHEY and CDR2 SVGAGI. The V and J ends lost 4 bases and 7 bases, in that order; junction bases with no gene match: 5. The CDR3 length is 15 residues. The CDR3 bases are TGTGCCAGCAGTTCCCGACTAGCGGGAGATAATGAGCAGTTCTTC. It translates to CASSSRLAGDNEQFF.

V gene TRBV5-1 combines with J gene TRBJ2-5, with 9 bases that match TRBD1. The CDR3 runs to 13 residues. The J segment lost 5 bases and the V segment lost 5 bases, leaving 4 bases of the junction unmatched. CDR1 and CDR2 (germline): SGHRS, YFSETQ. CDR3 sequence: CASRRTGVETQYF. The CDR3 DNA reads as TGCGCCAGCAGAAGGACAGGGGTGGAGACCCAGTACTTC.

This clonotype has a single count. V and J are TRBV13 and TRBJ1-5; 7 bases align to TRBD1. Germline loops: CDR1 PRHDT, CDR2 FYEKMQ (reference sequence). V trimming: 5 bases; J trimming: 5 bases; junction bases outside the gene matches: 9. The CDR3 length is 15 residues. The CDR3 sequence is CASSAQGLGHQPQHF. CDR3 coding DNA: TGTGCCAGCAGCGCACAGGGGCTGGGTCATCAGCCCCAGCATTTT.

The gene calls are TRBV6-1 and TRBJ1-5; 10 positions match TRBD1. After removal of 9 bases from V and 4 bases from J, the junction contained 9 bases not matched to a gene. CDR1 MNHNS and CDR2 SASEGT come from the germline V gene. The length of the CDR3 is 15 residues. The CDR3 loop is CARLTGTGVNQPQHF. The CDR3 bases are TGTGCCAGGTTAACCGGGACAGGGGTTAATCAGCCCCAGCATTTT.

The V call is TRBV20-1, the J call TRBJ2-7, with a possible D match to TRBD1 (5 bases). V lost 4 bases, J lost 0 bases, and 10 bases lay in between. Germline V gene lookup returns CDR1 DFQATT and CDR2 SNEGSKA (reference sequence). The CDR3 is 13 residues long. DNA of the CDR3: TGCAGTGCTAACGTAGGGGCCTCCTACGAGCAGTACTTC. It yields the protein CSANVGASYEQYF.

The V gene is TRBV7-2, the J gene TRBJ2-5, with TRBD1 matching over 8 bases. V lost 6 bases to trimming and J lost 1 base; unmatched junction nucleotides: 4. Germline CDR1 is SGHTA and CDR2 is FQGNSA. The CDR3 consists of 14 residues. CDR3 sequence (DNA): TGTGCCAGCAGTGACAGGGGCCGCCAAGAGACCCAGTACTTC. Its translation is CASSDRGRQETQYF.

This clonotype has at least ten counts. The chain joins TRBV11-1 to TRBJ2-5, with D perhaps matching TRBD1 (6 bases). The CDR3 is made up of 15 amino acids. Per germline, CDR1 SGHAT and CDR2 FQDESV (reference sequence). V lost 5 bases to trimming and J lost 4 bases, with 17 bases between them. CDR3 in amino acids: CASSRDTGIGETQYF. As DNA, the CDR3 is TGTGCCAGCAGCCGAGATACAGGGATCGGAGAGACCCAGTACTTC.

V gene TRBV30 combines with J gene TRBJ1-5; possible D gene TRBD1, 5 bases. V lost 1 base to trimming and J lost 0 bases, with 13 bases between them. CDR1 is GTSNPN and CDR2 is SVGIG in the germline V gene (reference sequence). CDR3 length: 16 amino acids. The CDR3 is CAWSELGVYSNQPQHF. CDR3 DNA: TGTGCCTGGAGTGAATTAGGGGTCTATAGCAATCAGCCCCAGCATTTT.

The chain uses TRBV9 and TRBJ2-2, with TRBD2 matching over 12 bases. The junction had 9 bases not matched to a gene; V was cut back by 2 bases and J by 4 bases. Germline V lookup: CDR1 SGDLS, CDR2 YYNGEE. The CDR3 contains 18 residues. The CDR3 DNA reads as TGTGCCAGCAGCGTCGGCCTAGCGGGAGGGCCAGGCACCGGGGAGCTGTTTTTT. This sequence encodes CASSVGLAGGPGTGELFF.

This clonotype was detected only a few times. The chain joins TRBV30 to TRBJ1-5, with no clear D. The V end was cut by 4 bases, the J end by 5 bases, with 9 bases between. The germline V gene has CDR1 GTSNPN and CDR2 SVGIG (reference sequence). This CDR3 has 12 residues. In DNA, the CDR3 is TGTGCCTGGAATCGGAGGGATCAGCCCCAGCATTTT. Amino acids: CAWNRRDQPQHF.

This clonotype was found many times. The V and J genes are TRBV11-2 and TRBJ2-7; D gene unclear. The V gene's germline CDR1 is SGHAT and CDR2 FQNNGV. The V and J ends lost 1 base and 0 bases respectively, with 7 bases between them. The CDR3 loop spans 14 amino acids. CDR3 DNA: TGTGCCAGCAGCTTAGGCCCCCGCTCCTACGAGCAGTACTTC. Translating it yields CASSLGPRSYEQYF.

The CDR3 loop reads CASSYYGLSGSGYNEQFF. CDR3 DNA sequence: TGTGCCAGCAGTTACTACGGTCTGAGCGGGAGTGGGTACAATGAGCAGTTCTTC. The V gene is TRBV6-2 or TRBV6-3, the J gene TRBJ2-1; 8 bases agree with TRBD2. The CDR3 is 18 residues long. The V gene end was trimmed by 1 base and the J gene end by 4 bases; junction bases not matched to a gene: 12. Germline V gene data show CDR1 as MNHEY and CDR2 as SVGEGT.